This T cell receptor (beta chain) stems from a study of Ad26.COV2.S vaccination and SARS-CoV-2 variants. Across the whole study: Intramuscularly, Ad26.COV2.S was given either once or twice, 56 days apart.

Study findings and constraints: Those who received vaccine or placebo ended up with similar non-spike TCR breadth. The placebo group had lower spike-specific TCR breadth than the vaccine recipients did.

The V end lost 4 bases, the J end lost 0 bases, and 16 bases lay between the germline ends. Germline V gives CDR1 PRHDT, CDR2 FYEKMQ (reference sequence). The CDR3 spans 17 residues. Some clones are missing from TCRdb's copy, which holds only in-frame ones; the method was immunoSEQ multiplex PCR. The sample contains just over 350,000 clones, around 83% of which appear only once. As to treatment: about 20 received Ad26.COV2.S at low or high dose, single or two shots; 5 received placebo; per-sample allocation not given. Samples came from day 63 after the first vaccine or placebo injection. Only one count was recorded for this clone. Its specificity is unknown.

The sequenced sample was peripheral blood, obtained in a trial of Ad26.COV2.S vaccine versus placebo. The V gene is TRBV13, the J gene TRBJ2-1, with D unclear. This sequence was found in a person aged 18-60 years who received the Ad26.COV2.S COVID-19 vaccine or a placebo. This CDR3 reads CASSSLFWGSSYNEQFF. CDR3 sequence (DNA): TGTGCCAGCAGCTCGCTGTTCTGGGGAAGCTCCTACAATGAGCAGTTCTTC.